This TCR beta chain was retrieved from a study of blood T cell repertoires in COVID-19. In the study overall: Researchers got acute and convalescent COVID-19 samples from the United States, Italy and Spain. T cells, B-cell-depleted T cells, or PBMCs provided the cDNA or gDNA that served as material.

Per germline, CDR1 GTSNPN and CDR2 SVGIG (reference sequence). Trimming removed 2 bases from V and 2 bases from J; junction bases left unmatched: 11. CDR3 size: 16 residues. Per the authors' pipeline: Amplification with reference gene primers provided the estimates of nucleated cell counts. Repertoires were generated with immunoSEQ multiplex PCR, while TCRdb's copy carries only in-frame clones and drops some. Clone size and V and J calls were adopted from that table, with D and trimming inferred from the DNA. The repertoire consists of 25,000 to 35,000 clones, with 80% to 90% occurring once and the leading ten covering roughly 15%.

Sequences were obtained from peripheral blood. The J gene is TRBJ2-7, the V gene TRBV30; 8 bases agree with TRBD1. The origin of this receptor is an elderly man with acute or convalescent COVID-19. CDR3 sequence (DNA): TGTGCCTGGAGTCCGCCCAGGACAGGGAAGACCTACGAGCAGTACTTC. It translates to CAWSPPRTGKTYEQYF.